This is a list of T cell receptor beta chains from one sample in a study of response to subunit inactivated influenza vaccine. TCRdb re-called the RT-PCR reads with MiXCR, one entry per CDR3 protein. The sample lists hundreds of thousands of distinct CDR3 sequences, 14% occurring once. The sequences come from PBMCs from blood, collected less than 15 days before vaccination. All receptors come from a man aged 45-60 years who received an inactivated influenza vaccine. Each CDR3 is given with its conserved first and last residue. D genes are given only for firm matches. Clone size appears in some rows only: once, few, many, or a class for an expanded clone.

>.|TRBV28|few|TRBJ1-1
CASSTIGSYDTEAFF
TGTGCCAGCAGTACCATTGGGAGCTACGACACTGAAGCTTTCTTT
>.|TRBV5-1|.|TRBJ1-4
CASRPGRREGEKLFF
TGCGCCAGCAGGCCGGGACGCCGAGAGGGTGAAAAACTGTTTTTT
>.|TRBV6-1|.|TRBJ1-1
CASRRAVRGNTEAFF
TGTGCCAGCCGGAGGGCGGTACGAGGGAACACTGAAGCTTTCTTT
>.|TRBV28|few|TRBJ1-1
CASSFRGPSQTEAFF
TGTGCCAGCAGTTTCAGGGGTCCAAGCCAAACTGAAGCTTTCTTT
>.|TRBV24-1|.|TRBJ2-1
CATSGGGAGQFF
TGTGCCACCAGTGGGGGGGGCGCCGGGCAGTTCTTC
>.|TRBV20-1|.|TRBJ1-1
CSASRQSGTEAFF
TGCAGTGCTAGCCGACAAAGTGGCACTGAAGCTTTCTTT
>.|TRBV7-9|.|TRBJ2-7
CASSSGLPYPEQYF
TGTGCCAGCAGCTCGGGACTCCCCTACCCCGAGCAGTACTTC
>.|TRBV12-3/TRBV12-4|.|TRBJ2-7
CASSLETGGAEQYF
TGTGCCAGCAGTTTAGAGACCGGAGGAGCCGAGCAGTACTTC
>.|TRBV10-3|many|TRBJ1-1
CAISESGRGFGTEAFF
TGTGCCATCAGTGAGTCCGGCAGGGGATTTGGTACTGAAGCTTTCTTT
>TRBD2|TRBV7-9|.|TRBJ2-1
CASSLGGRFDEQFF
TGTGCCAGCAGCTTAGGCGGGAGGTTTGATGAGCAGTTCTTC
>.|TRBV27|few|TRBJ2-6
CASSLLTGHRVGANVLTF
TGTGCCAGCAGTTTATTGACAGGTCATCGTGTGGGGGCCAACGTCCTGACTTTC
>TRBD2|TRBV7-2|few|TRBJ2-2
CANPPAGSNTGELFF
TGTGCCAACCCACCAGCGGGGAGTAACACCGGGGAGCTGTTTTTT
>TRBD1|TRBV10-3|few|TRBJ2-7
CAISGGTGGYEQHF
TGTGCCATCAGTGGCGGGACAGGGGGCTACGAGCAGCACTTC
>.|TRBV5-6|.|TRBJ2-7
CASSITSNYEQYF
TGTGCCAGCAGCATTACAAGTAACTACGAGCAGTACTTC
>.|TRBV4-2|few|TRBJ2-2
CASSQGPQGRSTGELFF
TGTGCCAGCAGCCAGGGACCGCAGGGGCGTAGCACCGGGGAGCTGTTTTTT
>.|TRBV19|few|TRBJ1-5
CASSLKADSNQPQHF
TGTGCCAGTAGTCTGAAGGCGGATAGCAATCAGCCCCAGCATTTT
>TRBD2|TRBV30|.|TRBJ2-1
CAWRPLAGTNEQFF
TGTGCCTGGAGACCTCTAGCGGGGACGAATGAGCAGTTCTTC
>TRBD2|TRBV2|.|TRBJ2-7
CASSAPRAGGEEQYF
TGTGCCAGCAGTGCACCCAGAGCGGGAGGGGAGGAGCAGTACTTC
>TRBD2|TRBV5-1|.|TRBJ2-7
CASTLLAGRTTYEQYF
TGCGCCAGTACTCTTCTAGCGGGCAGGACAACCTACGAGCAGTACTTC
>.|TRBV7-2|many|TRBJ2-2
CASSLGTRLTGELFF
TGTGCCAGCAGCCTCGGGACACGCCTCACCGGGGAGCTGTTTTTT
>TRBD2|TRBV12-3/TRBV12-4|many|TRBJ2-1
CASSQTSGTYNEQFF
TGTGCCAGCAGTCAGACTAGCGGGACCTACAATGAGCAGTTCTTC
>TRBD1|TRBV2|.|TRBJ2-7
CASRAGTESFEQYF
TGTGCCAGCAGAGCCGGGACAGAGAGTTTCGAGCAGTACTTC
>TRBD1|TRBV7-2|.|TRBJ1-4
CASSLVARGQEKLFF
TGTGCCAGCAGCTTAGTTGCCAGGGGGCAGGAAAAACTGTTTTTT
>.|TRBV7-2|.|TRBJ1-5
CASSRDMDSNQPQHF
TGTGCCAGCAGCCGTGACATGGATAGCAATCAGCCCCAGCATTTT
>.|TRBV20-1|few|TRBJ1-6
CSAIALMGGDNNSPLHF
TGCAGTGCTATAGCGTTAATGGGGGGGGATAATAATTCACCCCTCCACTTT
>TRBD1|TRBV7-9|few|TRBJ1-2
CASSYGQAGYGYTF
TGTGCCAGCAGCTATGGACAGGCCGGCTATGGCTACACCTTC
>TRBD1|TRBV10-3|few|TRBJ1-1
CASSLQGTTNTEAFF
TGTGCCAGTAGCCTACAGGGGACGACGAACACTGAAGCTTTCTTT
>TRBD1|TRBV11-1|.|TRBJ2-3
CASSSSVTGRTDTQYF
TGTGCCAGCAGTAGCTCCGTGACAGGGCGCACAGATACGCAGTATTTT
>.|TRBV28|few|TRBJ1-5
CASSWQGKQPQHF
TGTGCCAGCAGTTGGCAGGGAAAACAGCCCCAGCATTTT
>.|TRBV12-3/TRBV12-4|few|TRBJ2-5
CASSLATVGRETQYF
TGTGCCAGCAGTTTAGCGACAGTGGGGAGAGAGACCCAGTACTTC
>.|TRBV7-8|many|TRBJ1-5
CASSGHYSNQPQHF
TGTGCCAGCAGCGGTCATTATAGCAATCAGCCCCAGCATTTT
>.|TRBV14|many|TRBJ2-7
CASSQGPEQYF
TGTGCCAGCAGCCAAGGTCCCGAGCAGTACTTC
>.|TRBV7-8|few|TRBJ2-5
CASSLAWSGETQYF
TGTGCCAGCAGCTTAGCTTGGTCGGGAGAGACCCAGTACTTC
>.|TRBV12-3/TRBV12-4|many|TRBJ1-1
CASREGRANTEAFF
TGTGCCAGCAGGGAGGGGCGCGCGAACACTGAAGCTTTCTTT
>.|TRBV4-2|once|TRBJ1-1
CASSQDRTEAFF
TGTGCCAGCAGCCAAGATCGGACTGAAGCTTTCTTT
>.|TRBV6-1|.|TRBJ1-2
CASSTPMAGDYYGYTF
TGTGCCAGCAGTACCCCGATGGCAGGGGATTACTATGGCTACACCTTC
>.|TRBV5-1|.|TRBJ1-6
CASSAGYVDSPLHF
TGCGCCAGCAGCGCGGGATACGTGGATTCACCCCTCCACTTT
>.|TRBV7-2|few|TRBJ2-3
CASSSLPLGADTQYF
TGTGCCAGCAGCTCCCTGCCCCTCGGGGCAGATACGCAGTATTTT
>.|TRBV29-1|.|TRBJ1-2
CSAPITAVTTDGYTF
TGCAGCGCCCCGATAACAGCCGTCACGACCGATGGCTACACCTTC
>.|TRBV12-3/TRBV12-4|few|TRBJ1-5
CASSLAARLGPQHF
TGTGCCAGCAGTTTAGCGGCTCGGCTGGGGCCCCAGCATTTT
>TRBD1|TRBV15|few|TRBJ2-2
CATSREGTANTGELFF
TGTGCCACCAGCAGAGAGGGGACAGCAAACACCGGGGAGCTGTTTTTT
>.|TRBV5-6|.|TRBJ1-1
CASSSGTLALNTEAFF
TGTGCCAGCAGCTCCGGGACACTGGCTCTGAACACTGAAGCTTTCTTT
>.|TRBV10-2|few|TRBJ1-6
CASSDWIENSPLHF
TGCGCCAGCAGTGATTGGATAGAGAATTCACCCCTCCACTTT
>.|TRBV6-2/TRBV6-3|few|TRBJ2-7
CASKDSPYEQYF
TGTGCCAGCAAAGACAGTCCGTACGAGCAGTACTTC
>.|TRBV4-3|.|TRBJ2-2
CASSREGAGELFF
TGCGCCAGCAGCCGAGAGGGAGCCGGGGAGCTGTTTTTT
>.|TRBV7-2|few|TRBJ2-1
CASSFERTSYNEQFF
TGTGCCAGCAGCTTCGAACGAACCTCCTACAATGAGCAGTTCTTC
>.|TRBV6-1|many|TRBJ1-1
CASSEGTVFRRSVEAFF
TGTGCCAGCAGTGAAGGGACGGTGTTTAGAAGGTCGGTTGAAGCTTTCTTT
>.|TRBV20-1|many|TRBJ1-5
CSAREAENYSNQPQHF
TGCAGTGCTAGAGAGGCAGAAAACTATAGCAATCAGCCCCAGCATTTT
>.|TRBV27|few|TRBJ2-2
CASSRRDSNTGELFF
TGTGCCAGCAGCCGCCGGGACTCTAACACCGGGGAGCTGTTTTTT
>.|TRBV27|.|TRBJ1-6
CASSLSGLNSPLHF
TGTGCCAGCAGTTTATCAGGGTTGAATTCACCCCTCCACTTT
>.|TRBV7-2|.|TRBJ2-1
CASSPRESVYNEQFF
TGTGCCAGCAGCCCCCGGGAGTCCGTCTACAATGAGCAGTTCTTC
>.|TRBV7-9|many|TRBJ2-5
CASTLEGPQETQYF
TGTGCCAGCACCTTAGAAGGGCCCCAAGAGACCCAGTACTTC
>.|TRBV18|.|TRBJ1-4
CASSFLAVNEKLFF
TGTGCCAGCTCATTCCTAGCAGTCAATGAAAAACTGTTTTTT
>.|TRBV20-1|.|TRBJ2-6
CSAAGVPGANVLTF
TGCAGTGCTGCAGGGGTACCTGGGGCCAACGTCCTGACTTTC
>.|TRBV7-8|many|TRBJ2-1
CASSLFRNEQFF
TGTGCCAGCAGCTTGTTTCGCAATGAGCAGTTCTTC
>.|TRBV3-1|few|TRBJ2-1
CASSQATSFYEQFF
TGTGCCAGCAGCCAAGCGACTAGTTTCTATGAGCAGTTCTTC
>TRBD2|TRBV27|few|TRBJ2-1
CASSLYLADDNEQFF
TGTGCCAGCAGTTTATACCTAGCGGATGACAATGAGCAGTTCTTC
>.|TRBV29-1|.|TRBJ2-1
CSVEPSYNEQFF
TGCAGCGTCGAACCCAGTTACAATGAGCAGTTCTTC
>TRBD1|TRBV28|.|TRBJ2-7
CASSSRQGRPYEQYF
TGTGCCAGCAGTTCCCGACAGGGTAGACCCTACGAGCAGTACTTC
>.|TRBV7-9|.|TRBJ2-1
CASSLTSPGAGSNEQFF
TGTGCCAGCAGCTTAACTAGCCCAGGGGCTGGCTCCAATGAGCAGTTCTTC